This T cell receptor (beta chain) originates from a study of cytomegalovirus exposure and HLA in healthy donors. Study-level background: Early released data had about 80 million unique TCRs, all coming from HLA-typed donors.

Germline V gene sequence: CDR1 MGHRA, CDR2 YSYEKL. Trimming removed 3 bases from V and 6 bases from J; junction bases left unmatched: 7. CDR3 length equals 16 residues. Vbeta (60) and Jbeta (13) primers were used in the PCR. Sequencing was performed with immunoSEQ multiplex PCR; in TCRdb, only in-frame clones are kept and a portion is missing. The data contain around 140,000 clones, more than 7.5% of them singletons. The sequencing sample was made of PBMCs. The source is a man in his fifties or sixties in good health and CMV-seronegative. J is TRBJ1-5 and V is TRBV4-1, with TRBD1 identical over 11 bases. CDR3 nucleotide sequence: TGCGCCAGCAGCCACCGGACAGGGGGCATCGCTCAGCCCCAGCATTTT. This translates into CASSHRTGGIAQPQHF.